Each of the 14 T cell receptor beta chains below was sequenced from the same sample in a study of CD8 T cells in ankylosing spondylitis. A single record per CDR3 protein comes from TCRdb applying MiXCR to the 5' RACE reads. Found here are around 180,000 distinct CDR3 sequences, roughly 18% of them singletons; the top ten hold 3.5% to 5%. Sequencing was carried out using blood, either unsorted or a sorted T cell fraction (not recorded which). The origin of the receptors is a male donor aged 10 to 35 with ankylosing spondylitis or in good health (not recorded which).

The V and J genes are TRBV28 and TRBJ1-3, with D perhaps TRBD1 (6 bases). This CDR3 has 15 amino acids. Per germline, CDR1 MDHEN and CDR2 SYDVKM. V was cut by 3 bases and J by 1 base, with 10 bases left in between. The DNA for the CDR3 is TGTGCCAGCAGTTTTAACAGGGAATCTGGAAACACCATATATTTT. Translated: CASSFNRESGNTIYF.

At least ten counts were recorded for this clonotype. J is TRBJ2-7 and V is TRBV28, with 8 bases lining up with TRBD2. V lost 3 bases and J lost 5; bases outside the gene matches: 9. This CDR3 is 15 amino acids long. The germline CDR1 and CDR2 sequences are MDHEN and SYDVKM. The CDR3, as DNA: TGTGCCAGCAGTTTCGGGGCCGCGGGAGGCCACGAGCAGTACTTC. Protein sequence: CASSFGAAGGHEQYF.

This clonotype was counted only a few times. The gene calls are TRBV27 and TRBJ2-5; D perhaps matches TRBD2 (5 bases). Germline lookup yields CDR1 MNHEY and CDR2 SMNVEV (reference sequence). V shed 7 bases and J shed 1 base, with 10 bases lying between them. This CDR3 is built from 13 residues. In nucleotides, the CDR3 is TGTGCCAGCATGCGGGCAGGCCAAGAGACCCAGTACTTC. It yields the protein CASMRAGQETQYF.

The chain employs TRBV19 and TRBJ1-5, with D maybe TRBD1 (5 bases). In germline, CDR1 is LNHDA, CDR2 SQIVND (reference sequence). V lost 7 bases and J 6 bases, leaving 22 bases between the germline ends. The CDR3 has 16 amino acids. In DNA, the CDR3 is TGTGCCAGTACCCCCGGGCAGGGATTGATCAGTCAGCCCCAGCATTTT. This sequence encodes CASTPGQGLISQPQHF.

In its sample, this clonotype was seen many times. Mismatch with germline at one junction end may stem from a read error. This rearrangement joins TRBV12-3 or TRBV12-4 to TRBJ2-1, with 12 nucleotides matching TRBD1. CDR3 length: 15 residues. CDR3 sequence reads: CASREGTGGYDEQFF. The CDR3 DNA sequence: TGTGCCAGCAGGGAAGGGACAGGGGGCTACGATGAGCAGTTCTTC.

This clonotype has at least ten counts. The chain combines TRBV7-9 with TRBJ2-7; the match to TRBD2 covers 8 bases. This CDR3 region has 14 residues. The germline V gene encodes CDR1 SEHNR and CDR2 FQNEAQ (reference sequence). V lost 5 bases and J lost 4; bases outside the gene matches: 7. The CDR3 nucleotides are TGTGCCAGCAGCCGGGAGGGCCGGGAATACGAGCAGTACTTC. This sequence encodes CASSREGREYEQYF.

V and J are TRBV29-1 and TRBJ2-3; maybe TRBD1 (5 bases). CDR3 length: 13 residues. V dropped 3 bases and J dropped 4 bases, with 11 bases sitting between them. Germline loops: CDR1 SQVTM, CDR2 ANQGSEA. CDR3 sequence (DNA): TGCAGCGTTGATATTGCAGGGCCAGATACGCAGTATTTT. Its translation is CSVDIAGPDTQYF.

The rearrangement links TRBV12-3 or TRBV12-4 to TRBJ2-1; either TRBD1 or TRBD2 may fit D (5 bases each). The CDR3 consists of 15 residues. Between the trimmed V and J ends, which lost 2 bases and 8 bases, there was a span of 16 bases. In nucleotides, the CDR3 is TGTGCCAGCAGTTTAAAGGGGACGGTGGACTATGAGCAGTTCTTC. This encodes CASSLKGTVDYEQFF.

In this sample, this clonotype turned up many times. The chain is built from TRBV6-5 and TRBJ2-3; 8 bases align to TRBD2. With V trimmed by 0 bases and J by 10 bases, 3 bases remained unmatched. From germline, CDR1 is MNHEY and CDR2 SVGAGI. The CDR3 loop spans 13 amino acids. Here the CDR3 reads CASSYSSGGAQYF. CDR3 coding DNA: TGTGCCAGCAGTTACTCGTCGGGAGGGGCGCAGTATTTT.

This clonotype was seen at least ten times. The V call is TRBV20-1, the J call TRBJ2-3, with 9 bases identical to TRBD1. The CDR3 is 14 residues long. V lost 4 bases, J lost 3 bases, and 5 bases stayed unmatched. Looked up from germline, CDR1 is DFQATT and CDR2 is SNEGSKA (reference sequence). This chain's CDR3 is CSANRDRDTDTQYF. The CDR3 DNA is TGCAGTGCTAACCGGGACAGGGATACAGATACGCAGTATTTT.

In this sample, this clonotype turned up many times. The V call is TRBV5-1, the J call TRBJ2-1; 8 bases match TRBD1. CDR1 is SGHRS and CDR2 is YFSETQ in the germline V gene. CDR3 length: 21 amino acids. The V and J ends lost 4 bases and 8 bases, in that order; junction bases with no gene match: 29. The CDR3 is CASSTAQGQGRGGRPEDEQFF. CDR3 DNA: TGCGCCAGCAGCACGGCTCAAGGACAGGGTCGAGGTGGGAGGCCTGAGGATGAGCAGTTCTTC. Full variable domain (remainder filled in from reference TRBV5-1 and TRBJ2-1): KAGVTQTPRYLIKTRGQQVTLSCSPISGHRSVSWYQQTPGQGLQFLFEYFSETQRNKGNFPGRFSGRQFSNSRSEMNVSTLELGDSALYLCASSTAQGQGRGGRPEDEQFFGPGTRLTVL.

This clonotype was observed at least ten times. This chain links TRBV6-6 with TRBJ2-1, with 9 bases matching TRBD2. Unmatched junction bases numbered 6, after V lost 5 bases and J lost 7 bases. The germline V gene encodes CDR1 MNHNY and CDR2 SVGAGI (reference sequence). This CDR3 has 14 amino acids. Written as DNA, the CDR3 is TGTGCCAGCAGTGGGACTAGCAGGCGGAATGAGCAGTTCTTC. This gives the protein CASSGTSRRNEQFF.

V gene TRBV20-1 combines with J gene TRBJ2-3, with no clear D. The ends were cut back, 2 bases at V and 2 bases at J, with 8 bases in the middle. In germline, CDR1 is DFQATT, CDR2 SNEGSKA (reference sequence). This CDR3 is 13 amino acids long. CDR3 coding DNA: TGCAGTGCTAGATTGGGCTCCACAGATACGCAGTATTTT. Protein: CSARLGSTDTQYF.

This chain uses TRBV4-2 with TRBJ2-2; 8 bases fit TRBD2. Germline CDR1 LGHNA, CDR2 YNFKEQ. The CDR3 is 16 amino acids. Losses at the gene ends were 1 base for V and 6 bases for J; bases not matched to a gene: 7. Written as DNA, the CDR3 is TGTGCCAGCAGCCAAGGAGCAGCGGGAGCTGCCGGGGAGCTGTTTTTT. Translated: CASSQGAAGAAGELFF.